A single sample gave rise to the 13 T cell receptor beta chains below, sequenced in a study of T cells after yellow fever vaccination. TCRdb analysed the 5' RACE reads with MiXCR anew, one entry per CDR3 protein. The sample consists of 60,000 or so distinct CDR3 sequences, roughly 6.9% of them appearing once. This sample comprised CD8+ T cells sorted from PBMCs, obtained on the day of the first yellow fever vaccination. Every receptor here comes from a man between 18 and 35 years old who received the YFV17D yellow fever vaccine.

This chain joins TRBV12-3 or TRBV12-4 and TRBJ2-1; unclear D gene. V was trimmed by 6 bases and J by 4 bases, leaving 13 bases between them. There are 14 residues in the CDR3. The CDR3 protein is CASRPTAGYNEQFF. In nucleotides, the CDR3 is TGTGCCAGCAGACCTACGGCAGGTTACAATGAGCAGTTCTTC.

This clonotype has a handful of counts. The chain joins TRBV15 to TRBJ1-5; no firm D call. The CDR3 covers 14 residues. Germline CDR1 reads LNHNV; CDR2 reads YYDKDF (reference sequence). Trimming pared 5 bases from V and 3 bases from J, leaving 11 bases between. For the CDR3, the DNA is TGTGCCACCAGCTCAGCCAGAGTCAATCAGCCCCAGCATTTT. The encoded protein is CATSSARVNQPQHF.

This clonotype came up many times. The V gene is TRBV6-2 or TRBV6-3, the J gene TRBJ1-6; D gene unclear. CDR1 is MNHEY and CDR2 is SVGEGT in the germline V gene. This CDR3 region has 11 residues. V lost 6 bases, J lost 10 bases, and 7 bases lay in between. The CDR3 region is CASRGWSPLHF. The CDR3 nucleotides are TGTGCCAGCAGAGGCTGGTCACCCCTCCACTTT.

Of note for this clonotype: A much larger clone lies one base from this, so it may be a read error. This chain uses TRBV29-1 with TRBJ2-5; 7 bases line up with TRBD2. Germline CDR1 SQVTM, CDR2 ANQGSEA. There are 15 residues in the CDR3. Trimming removed 1 base from V and 5 bases from J; junction bases left unmatched: 10. CDR3 in amino acids: CSVEVHGRVTETQYF. The CDR3 DNA reads TGCAGCGTTGAAGTACATGGGAGGGTGACGGAGACCCAGTACTTC.

The sample holds a few counts of this clonotype. The J gene is TRBJ2-7, the V gene TRBV6-2 or TRBV6-3, with unresolved D. Between the trimmed V and J ends, which lost 2 bases and 3 bases, there was a span of 5 bases. The germline CDR1 and CDR2 sequences are MNHEY and SVGEGT. The CDR3 is 12 amino acids. CDR3 sequence: CASSYGYYEQYF. The CDR3 nucleotides are TGTGCCAGCAGTTACGGGTACTACGAGCAGTACTTC.

This chain uses TRBV5-4 with TRBJ2-3; TRBD2 matches at 9 bases. Germline V gene data show CDR1 as SGHNT and CDR2 as YYREEE (reference sequence). Trimming at V came to 1 base and at J to 6 bases, leaving 6 bases not matched to a gene. The CDR3 sequence is 15 residues long. The CDR3 is CASSLLAGGPDTQYF. The CDR3 DNA is TGTGCCAGCAGCTTGCTTGCGGGGGGGCCGGATACGCAGTATTTT.

This chain joins TRBV29-1 and TRBJ1-1; D remains unclear. The CDR3 spans 12 residues. The ends were cut back, 5 bases at V and 6 bases at J, with 13 bases in the middle. Germline assignment: CDR1 SQVTM and CDR2 ANQGSEA. CDR3 sequence: CSVPVGRAEAFF. The CDR3 nucleotides are TGCAGCGTTCCAGTAGGACGGGCTGAAGCTTTCTTT.

This rearrangement joins TRBV19 to TRBJ2-1; 9 bases match TRBD2. Germline V gene lookup returns CDR1 LNHDA and CDR2 SQIVND (reference sequence). The CDR3 sequence is 15 residues long. The trim removed 1 base at V and 3 bases at J, leaving 1 base unmatched. The CDR3 coding sequence is TGTGCCAGTAGTATAGCTAGCGGGGTCTACAATGAGCAGTTCTTC. Residues: CASSIASGVYNEQFF.

A few counts support this clonotype. The chain has TRBV4-1 and TRBJ2-5; 8 bases fit TRBD2. Germline trimming cut 3 bases from V and 4 bases from J; bases unmatched to any gene: 7. The CDR3 is 15 amino acids. Germline CDR1 is MGHRA and CDR2 is YSYEKL. The CDR3 sequence is CASSQTSAQTETQYF. CDR3 coding DNA: TGCGCCAGCAGCCAGACTAGCGCCCAAACAGAGACCCAGTACTTC.

This clonotype was seen at least ten times. The rearrangement links TRBV12-3 or TRBV12-4 to TRBJ2-7, with 7 bases that match TRBD2. V lost 3 bases, J lost 1 base, and 3 bases stayed unmatched. This CDR3 comprises 14 residues. CDR3 region: CASSFTSASYEQYF. The CDR3 DNA reads TGTGCCAGCAGTTTTACTAGCGCGTCCTACGAGCAGTACTTC.

There are many counts of this clonotype. The chain couples TRBV10-1 to TRBJ2-4, with 8 bases lining up with TRBD2. This CDR3 region has 17 residues. Per germline, CDR1 WNHNN and CDR2 SYGVQD (reference sequence). Trimming cost V 10 bases and J 0 bases; bases outside gene matches: 14. The CDR3 is CATHGASGYLAKNIQYF. The CDR3 coding sequence is TGCGCCACCCACGGGGCTAGCGGGTACCTAGCCAAAAACATTCAGTACTTC.

The gene calls are TRBV18 and TRBJ2-4, with D unresolved. This CDR3 has 16 amino acids. Germline V CDR1 and CDR2: KGHSH, LQKENI. V lost 3 bases and J 2 bases, leaving 14 bases between the germline ends. This CDR3 reads CASSPTTFSTKNIQYF. CDR3 DNA sequence: TGTGCCAGCTCACCCACGACGTTCTCTACCAAAAACATTCAGTACTTC.

As to this clonotype: A single base separates this from a much larger clone, so it may be a read error. The chain recombines TRBV4-1 with TRBJ2-1; 11 bases agree with TRBD2. Germline lookup yields CDR1 MGHRA and CDR2 YSYEKL. The CDR3 is made up of 17 amino acids. The ends lost 4 bases at V and 9 bases at J; junction bases unmatched: 14. The DNA for the CDR3 is TGCGCCAGCAGCCTCGACGTTCCTAGCGGGGGGTTGGGTGAGCAGTTCTTC. It is translated as CASSLDVPSGGLGEQFF.